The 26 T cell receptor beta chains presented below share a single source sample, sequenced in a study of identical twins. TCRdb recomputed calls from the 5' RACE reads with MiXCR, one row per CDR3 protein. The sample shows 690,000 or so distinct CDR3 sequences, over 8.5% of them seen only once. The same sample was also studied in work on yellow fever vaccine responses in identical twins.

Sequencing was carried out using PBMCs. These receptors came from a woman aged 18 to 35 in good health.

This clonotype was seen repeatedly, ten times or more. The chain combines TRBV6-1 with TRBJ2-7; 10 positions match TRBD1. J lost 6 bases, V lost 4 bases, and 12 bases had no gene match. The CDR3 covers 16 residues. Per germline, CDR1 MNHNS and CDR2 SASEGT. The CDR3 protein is CASSARSGTGASEQYF. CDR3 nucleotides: TGTGCCAGCAGTGCCCGCTCCGGGACAGGGGCTTCCGAGCAGTACTTC.

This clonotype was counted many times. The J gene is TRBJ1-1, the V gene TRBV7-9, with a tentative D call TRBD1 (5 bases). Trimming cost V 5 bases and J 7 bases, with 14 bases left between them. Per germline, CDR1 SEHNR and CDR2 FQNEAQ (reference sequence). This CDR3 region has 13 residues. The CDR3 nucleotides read TGTGCCAGCAGCCAACTACAGGTGGTTGAAGCTTTCTTT. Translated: CASSQLQVVEAFF.

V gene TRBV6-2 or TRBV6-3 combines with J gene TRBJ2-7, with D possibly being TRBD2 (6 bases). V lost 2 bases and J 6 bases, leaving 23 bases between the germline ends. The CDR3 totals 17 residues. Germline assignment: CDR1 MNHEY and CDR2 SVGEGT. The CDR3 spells CASSYSVGGVLTSEQYF. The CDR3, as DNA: TGTGCCAGCAGTTACAGCGTCGGAGGGGTCCTAACCAGCGAGCAGTACTTC.

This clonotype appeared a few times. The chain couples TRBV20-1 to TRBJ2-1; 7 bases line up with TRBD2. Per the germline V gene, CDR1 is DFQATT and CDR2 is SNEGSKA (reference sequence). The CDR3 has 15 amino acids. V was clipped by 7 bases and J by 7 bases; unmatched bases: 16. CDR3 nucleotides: TGCAGTGTTATACTTAGCGGGCCCCCGAGGAATGAGCAGTTCTTC. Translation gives CSVILSGPPRNEQFF.

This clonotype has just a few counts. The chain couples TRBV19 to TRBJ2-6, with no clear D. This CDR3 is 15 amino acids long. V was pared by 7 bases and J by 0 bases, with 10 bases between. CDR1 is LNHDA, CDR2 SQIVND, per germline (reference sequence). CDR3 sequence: CASTPSASGANVLTF. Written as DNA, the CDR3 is TGTGCCAGTACCCCCTCAGCCTCTGGGGCCAACGTCCTGACTTTC.

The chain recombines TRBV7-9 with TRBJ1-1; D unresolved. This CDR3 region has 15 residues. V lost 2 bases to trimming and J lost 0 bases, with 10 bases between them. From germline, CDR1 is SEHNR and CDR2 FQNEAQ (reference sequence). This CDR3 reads CASSLLEGMNTEAFF. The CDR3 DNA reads TGTGCCAGCAGCTTATTGGAGGGTATGAACACTGAAGCTTTCTTT.

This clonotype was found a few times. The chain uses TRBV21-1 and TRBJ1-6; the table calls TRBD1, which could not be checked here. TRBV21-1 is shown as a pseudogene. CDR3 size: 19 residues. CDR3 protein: CASSKKGGCDRVDNSPLHF. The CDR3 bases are TGTGCCAGCAGCAAAAAAGGGGGTTGCGACAGGGTCGATAATTCACCCCTCCACTTT.

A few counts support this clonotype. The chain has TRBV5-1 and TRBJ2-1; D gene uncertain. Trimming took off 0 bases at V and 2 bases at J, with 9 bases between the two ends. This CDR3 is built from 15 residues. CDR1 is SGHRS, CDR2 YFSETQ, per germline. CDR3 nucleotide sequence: TGCGCCAGCAGCTTGGCTCCCGTTGCCTACAATGAGCAGTTCTTC. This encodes CASSLAPVAYNEQFF.

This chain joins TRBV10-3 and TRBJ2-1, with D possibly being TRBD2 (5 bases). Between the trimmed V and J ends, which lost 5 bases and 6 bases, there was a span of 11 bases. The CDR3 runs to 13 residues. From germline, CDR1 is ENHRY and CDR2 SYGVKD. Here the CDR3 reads CAISNGIGNEQFF. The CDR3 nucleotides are TGTGCCATCAGTAACGGGATAGGCAATGAGCAGTTCTTC.

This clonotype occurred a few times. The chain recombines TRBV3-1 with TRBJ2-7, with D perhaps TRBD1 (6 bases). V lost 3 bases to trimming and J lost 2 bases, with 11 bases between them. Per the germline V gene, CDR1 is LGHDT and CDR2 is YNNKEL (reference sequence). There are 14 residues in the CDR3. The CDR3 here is CASSHGQLTYEQYF. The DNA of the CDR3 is TGTGCCAGCAGCCATGGACAGCTAACCTACGAGCAGTACTTC.

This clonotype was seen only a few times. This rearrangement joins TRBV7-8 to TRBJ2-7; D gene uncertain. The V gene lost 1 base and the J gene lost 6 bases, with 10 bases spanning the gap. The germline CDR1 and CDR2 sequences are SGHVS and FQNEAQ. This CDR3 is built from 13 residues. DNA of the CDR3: TGTGCCAGCAGCTTAGTTCCTCCGGCCGAGCAGTACTTC. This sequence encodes CASSLVPPAEQYF.

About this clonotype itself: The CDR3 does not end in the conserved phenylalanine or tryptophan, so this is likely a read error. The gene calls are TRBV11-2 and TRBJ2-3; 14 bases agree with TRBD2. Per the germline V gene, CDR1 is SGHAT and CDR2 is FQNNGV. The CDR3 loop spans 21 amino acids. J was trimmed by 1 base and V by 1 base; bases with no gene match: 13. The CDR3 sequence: CASSLVRGGLAGARGTDTQYS. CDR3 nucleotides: TGTGCCAGCAGCTTAGTTCGGGGGGGACTAGCGGGAGCGAGGGGCACAGATACGCAGTATTCT.

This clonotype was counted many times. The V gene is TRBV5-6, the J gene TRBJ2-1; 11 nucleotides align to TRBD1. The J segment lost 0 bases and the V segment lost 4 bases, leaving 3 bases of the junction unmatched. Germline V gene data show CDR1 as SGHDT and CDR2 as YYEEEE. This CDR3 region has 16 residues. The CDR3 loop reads CASSGDRGSSYNEQFF. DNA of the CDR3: TGTGCCAGCAGCGGGGACAGGGGGAGCTCCTACAATGAGCAGTTCTTC.

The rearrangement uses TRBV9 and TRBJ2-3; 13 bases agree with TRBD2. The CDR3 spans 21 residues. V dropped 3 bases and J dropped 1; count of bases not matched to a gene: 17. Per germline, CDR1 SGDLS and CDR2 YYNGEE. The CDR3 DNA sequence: TGTGCCAGCAGCGCCGACCCGGCTACTAGCGGGGGGGCCGAAGGCACAGATACGCAGTATTTT. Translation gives CASSADPATSGGAEGTDTQYF.

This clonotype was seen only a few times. In nucleotides, the CDR3 is TGTGCCAGCAGCGAGGGGGCCAGGGGACGCTATGGCTACACCTTC. Its protein product is CASSEGARGRYGYTF. V is TRBV7-9 and J is TRBJ1-2, with 7 bases matching TRBD1. Germline values: CDR1 SEHNR, CDR2 FQNEAQ (reference sequence). The CDR3 consists of 15 residues. Trimming removed 5 bases from V and 4 bases from J; junction bases left unmatched: 10.

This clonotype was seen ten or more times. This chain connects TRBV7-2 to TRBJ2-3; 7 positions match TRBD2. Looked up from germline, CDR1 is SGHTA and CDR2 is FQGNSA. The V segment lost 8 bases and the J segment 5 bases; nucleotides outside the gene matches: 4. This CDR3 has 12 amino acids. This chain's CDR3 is CASGRAKDTQYF. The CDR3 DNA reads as TGTGCCAGCGGGAGGGCTAAAGATACGCAGTATTTT.

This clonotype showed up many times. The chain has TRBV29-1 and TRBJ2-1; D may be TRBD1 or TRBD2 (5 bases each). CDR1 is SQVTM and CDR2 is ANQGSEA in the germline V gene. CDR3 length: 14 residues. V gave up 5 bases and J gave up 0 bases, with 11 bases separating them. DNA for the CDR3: TGCAGCGTTTGGGACCCGAGCTCCTACAATGAGCAGTTCTTC. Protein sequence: CSVWDPSSYNEQFF.

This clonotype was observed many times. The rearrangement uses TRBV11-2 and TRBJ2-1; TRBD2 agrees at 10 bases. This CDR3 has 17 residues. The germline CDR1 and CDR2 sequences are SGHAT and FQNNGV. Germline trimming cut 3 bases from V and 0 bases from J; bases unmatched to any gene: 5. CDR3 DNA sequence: TGTGCCAGCAGCTTGGGACCTAGCGGGAGCTCCTACAATGAGCAGTTCTTC. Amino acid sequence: CASSLGPSGSSYNEQFF. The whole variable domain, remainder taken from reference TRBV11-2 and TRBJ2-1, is EAGVAQSPRYKIIEKRQSVAFWCNPISGHATLYWYQQILGQGPKLLIQFQNNGVVDDSQLPKDRFSAERLKGVDSTLKIQPAKLEDSAVYLCASSLGPSGSSYNEQFFGPGTRLTVL.

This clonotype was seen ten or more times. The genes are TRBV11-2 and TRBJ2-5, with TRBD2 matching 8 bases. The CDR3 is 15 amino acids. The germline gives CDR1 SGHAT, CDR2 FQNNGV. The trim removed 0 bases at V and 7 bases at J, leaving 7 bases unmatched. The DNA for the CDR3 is TGTGCCAGCAGCTTAGATCGGGCTAGCGGGCGGACCCAGTACTTC. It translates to CASSLDRASGRTQYF.

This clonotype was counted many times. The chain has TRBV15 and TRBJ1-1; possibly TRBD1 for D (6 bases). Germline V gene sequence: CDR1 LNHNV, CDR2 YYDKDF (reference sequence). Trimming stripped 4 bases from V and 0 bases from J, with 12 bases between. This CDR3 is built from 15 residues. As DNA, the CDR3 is TGTGCCACCAGCACTCCGGGACACCTGAACACTGAAGCTTTCTTT. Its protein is CATSTPGHLNTEAFF. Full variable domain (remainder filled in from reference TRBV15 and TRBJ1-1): DAMVIQNPRYQVTQFGKPVTLSCSQTLNHNVMYWYQQKSSQAPKLLFHYYDKDFNNEADTPDNFQSRRPNTSFCFLDIRSPGLGDTAMYLCATSTPGHLNTEAFFGQGTRLTVV.

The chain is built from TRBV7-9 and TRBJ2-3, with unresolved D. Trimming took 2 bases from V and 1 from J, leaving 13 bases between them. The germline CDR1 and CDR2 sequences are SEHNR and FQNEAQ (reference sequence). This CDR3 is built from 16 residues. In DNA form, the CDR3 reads TGTGCCAGCAGCTTAAATCATGGTGGGGGCACAGATACGCAGTATTTT. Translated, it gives CASSLNHGGGTDTQYF.

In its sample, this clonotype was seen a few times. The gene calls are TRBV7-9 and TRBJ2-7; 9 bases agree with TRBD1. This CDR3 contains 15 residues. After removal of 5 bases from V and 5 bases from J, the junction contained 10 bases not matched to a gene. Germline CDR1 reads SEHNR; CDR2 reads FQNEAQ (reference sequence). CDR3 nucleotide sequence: TGTGCCAGCAGCCCGCACCGGGACAGGGCCAACGAGCAGTACTTC. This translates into CASSPHRDRANEQYF.

This CDR3 is CASSSRQGWVTKNIQYF. DNA for the CDR3: TGTGCCAGCAGCAGCAGACAGGGTTGGGTGACCAAAAACATTCAGTACTTC. This chain joins TRBV5-5 and TRBJ2-4; 7 bases align to TRBD1. This CDR3 has 17 amino acids. Germline V gene data show CDR1 as SGHKS and CDR2 as YYEKEE (reference sequence). With V trimmed by 4 bases and J by 2 bases, 12 bases remained unmatched. Full variable domain (outside the CDR3, taken from reference TRBV5-5 and TRBJ2-4): DAGVTQSPTHLIKTRGQQVTLRCSPISGHKSVSWYQQVLGQGPQFIFQYYEKEERGRGNFPDRFSARQFPNYSSELNVNALLLGDSALYLCASSSRQGWVTKNIQYFGAGTRLSVL.

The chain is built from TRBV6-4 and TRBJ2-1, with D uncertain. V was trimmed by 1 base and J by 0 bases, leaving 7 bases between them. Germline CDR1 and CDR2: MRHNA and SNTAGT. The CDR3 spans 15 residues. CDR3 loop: CASSDFPSSYNEQFF. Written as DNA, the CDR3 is TGTGCCAGCAGTGACTTCCCGAGCTCCTACAATGAGCAGTTCTTC.

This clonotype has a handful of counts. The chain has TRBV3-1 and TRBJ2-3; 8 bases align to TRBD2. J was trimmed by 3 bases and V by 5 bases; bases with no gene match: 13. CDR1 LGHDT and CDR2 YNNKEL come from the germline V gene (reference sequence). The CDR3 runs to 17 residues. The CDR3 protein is CASSNGRGALSTDTQYF. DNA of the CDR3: TGTGCCAGCAGCAACGGGCGGGGGGCCCTTTCTACAGATACGCAGTATTTT.

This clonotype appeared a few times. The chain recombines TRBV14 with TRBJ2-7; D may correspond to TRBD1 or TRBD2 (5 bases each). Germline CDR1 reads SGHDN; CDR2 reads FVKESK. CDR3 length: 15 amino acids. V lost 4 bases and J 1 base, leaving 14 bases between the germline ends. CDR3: CASSPEVAGSYEQYF. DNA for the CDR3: TGTGCCAGCAGCCCGGAGGTGGCAGGGTCCTACGAGCAGTACTTC. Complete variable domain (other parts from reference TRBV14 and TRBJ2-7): EAGVTQFPSHSVIEKGQTVTLRCDPISGHDNLYWYRRVMGKEIKFLLHFVKESKQDESGMPNNRFLAERTGGTYSTLKVQPAELEDSGVYFCASSPEVAGSYEQYFGPGTRLTVT.